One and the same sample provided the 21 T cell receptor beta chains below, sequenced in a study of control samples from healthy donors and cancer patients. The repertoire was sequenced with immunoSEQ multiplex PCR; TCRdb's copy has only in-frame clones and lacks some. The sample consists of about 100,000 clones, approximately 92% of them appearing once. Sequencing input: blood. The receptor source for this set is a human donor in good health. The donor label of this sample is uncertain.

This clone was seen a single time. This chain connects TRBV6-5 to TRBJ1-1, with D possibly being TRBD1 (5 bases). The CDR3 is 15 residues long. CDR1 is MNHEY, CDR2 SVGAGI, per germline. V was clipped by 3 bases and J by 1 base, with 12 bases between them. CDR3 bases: TGTGCCAGCAGTTATGATCAGGGTAGGAACACTGAAGCTTTCTTT. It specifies CASSYDQGRNTEAFF.

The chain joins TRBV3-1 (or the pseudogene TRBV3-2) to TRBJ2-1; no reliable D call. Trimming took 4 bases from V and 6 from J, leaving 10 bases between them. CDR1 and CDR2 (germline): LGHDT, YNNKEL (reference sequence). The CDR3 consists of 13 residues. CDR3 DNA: TGTGCCAGCAGCCTCCAGGTGCGCAATGAGCAGTTCTTC. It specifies CASSLQVRNEQFF.

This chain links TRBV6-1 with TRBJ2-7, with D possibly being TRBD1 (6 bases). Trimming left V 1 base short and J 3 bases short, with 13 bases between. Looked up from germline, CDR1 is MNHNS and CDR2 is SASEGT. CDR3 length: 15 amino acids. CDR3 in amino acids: CASSEGTDSYYEQYV. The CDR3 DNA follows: TGTGCCAGCAGTGAAGGGACAGATTCTTACTACGAGCAGTACGTC.

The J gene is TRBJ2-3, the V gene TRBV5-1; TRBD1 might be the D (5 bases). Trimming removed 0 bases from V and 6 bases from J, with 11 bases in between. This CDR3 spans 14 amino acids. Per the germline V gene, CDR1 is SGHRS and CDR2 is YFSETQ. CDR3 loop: CASSLVQERDTQYF. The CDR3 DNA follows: TGCGCCAGCAGCTTGGTACAGGAGAGGGATACGCAGTATTTT.

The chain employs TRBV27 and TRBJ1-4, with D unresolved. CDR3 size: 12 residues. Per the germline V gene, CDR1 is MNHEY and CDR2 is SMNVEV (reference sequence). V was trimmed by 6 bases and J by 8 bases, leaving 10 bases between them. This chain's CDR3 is CASRTKTEKLFF. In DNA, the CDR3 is TGTGCCAGCAGGACCAAGACCGAAAAACTGTTTTTT.

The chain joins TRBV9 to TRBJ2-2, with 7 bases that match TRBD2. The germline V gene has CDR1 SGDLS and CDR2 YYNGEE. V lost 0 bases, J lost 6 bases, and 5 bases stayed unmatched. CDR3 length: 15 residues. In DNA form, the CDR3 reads TGTGCCAGCAGCGTAGCGAGTCGGGGGGCCGGGGAGCTGTTTTTT. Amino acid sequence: CASSVASRGAGELFF. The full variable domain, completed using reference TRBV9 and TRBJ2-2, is DSGVTQTPKHLITATGQRVTLRCSPRSGDLSVYWYQQSLDQGLQFLIQYYNGEERAKGNILERFSAQQFPDLHSELNLSSLELGDSALYFCASSVASRGAGELFFGEGSRLTVL.

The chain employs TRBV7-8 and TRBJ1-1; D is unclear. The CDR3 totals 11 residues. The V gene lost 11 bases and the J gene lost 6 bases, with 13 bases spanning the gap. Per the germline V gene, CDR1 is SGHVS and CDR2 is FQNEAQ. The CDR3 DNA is TGTGCCCCCTGGAATGGTGCTGAAGCTTTCTTT. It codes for CAPWNGAEAFF. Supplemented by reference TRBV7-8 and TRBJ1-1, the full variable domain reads GAGVSQSPRYKVAKRGQDVALRCDPISGHVSLFWYQQALGQGPEFLTYFQNEAQLDKSGLPSDRFFAERPEGSVSTLKIQRTQQEDSAVYLCAPWNGAEAFFGQGTRLTVV.

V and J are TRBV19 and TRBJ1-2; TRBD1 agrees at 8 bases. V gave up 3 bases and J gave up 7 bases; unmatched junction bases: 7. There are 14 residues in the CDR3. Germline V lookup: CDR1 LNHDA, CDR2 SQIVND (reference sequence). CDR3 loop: CASSIETGASGYTF. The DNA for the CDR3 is TGTGCCAGTAGTATTGAGACAGGGGCAAGTGGCTACACCTTC.

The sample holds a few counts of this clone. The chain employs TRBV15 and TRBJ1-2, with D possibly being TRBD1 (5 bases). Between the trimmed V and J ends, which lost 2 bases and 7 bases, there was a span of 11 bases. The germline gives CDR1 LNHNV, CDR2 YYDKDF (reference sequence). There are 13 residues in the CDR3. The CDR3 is CATSRRDAGGYTF. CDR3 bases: TGTGCCACCAGCAGAAGGGACGCGGGTGGCTACACCTTC.

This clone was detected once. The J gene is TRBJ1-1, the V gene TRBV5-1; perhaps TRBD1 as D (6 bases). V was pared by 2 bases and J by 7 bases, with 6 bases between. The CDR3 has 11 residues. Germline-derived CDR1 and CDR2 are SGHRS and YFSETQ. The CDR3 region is CASSLQGEAFF. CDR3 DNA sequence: TGCGCCAGCAGCTTACAGGGTGAAGCTTTCTTT.

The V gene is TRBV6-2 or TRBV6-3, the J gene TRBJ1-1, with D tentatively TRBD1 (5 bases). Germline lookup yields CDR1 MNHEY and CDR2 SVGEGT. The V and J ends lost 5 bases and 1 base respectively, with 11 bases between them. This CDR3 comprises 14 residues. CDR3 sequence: CASSKRQRNTEAFF. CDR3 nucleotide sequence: TGTGCCAGCAGTAAAAGACAGAGGAACACTGAAGCTTTCTTT.

The CDR3 sequence is CASRVRGRYTEAFF. CDR3 coding DNA: TGTGCCAGCAGGGTCAGGGGGCGATACACTGAAGCTTTCTTT. V usage is TRBV6-5 and J usage is TRBJ1-1; 8 nucleotides align to TRBD1. The CDR3 loop spans 14 amino acids. With 6 bases clipped from V and 3 bases from J, the junction kept 6 bases outside the gene matches. CDR1 is MNHEY and CDR2 is SVGAGI in the germline V gene.

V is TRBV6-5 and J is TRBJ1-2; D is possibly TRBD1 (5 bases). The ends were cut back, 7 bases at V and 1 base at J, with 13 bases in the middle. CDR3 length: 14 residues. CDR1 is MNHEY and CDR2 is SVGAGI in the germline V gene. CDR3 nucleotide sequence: TGTGCCAGCACTCTGGGGGGGTTTAACTATGGCTACACCTTC. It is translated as CASTLGGFNYGYTF.

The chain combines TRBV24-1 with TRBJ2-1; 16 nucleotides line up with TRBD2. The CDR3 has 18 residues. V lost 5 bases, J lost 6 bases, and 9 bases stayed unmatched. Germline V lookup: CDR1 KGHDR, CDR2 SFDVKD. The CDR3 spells CATSGGLAGGPMSNEQFF. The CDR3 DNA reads TGTGCCACCAGTGGGGGACTAGCGGGGGGGCCTATGAGCAATGAGCAGTTCTTC.

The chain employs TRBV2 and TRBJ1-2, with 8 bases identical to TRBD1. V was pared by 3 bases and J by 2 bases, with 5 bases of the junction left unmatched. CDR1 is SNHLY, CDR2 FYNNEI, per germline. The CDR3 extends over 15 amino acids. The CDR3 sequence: CASSDKWDRNYGYTF. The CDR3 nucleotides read TGTGCCAGCAGTGATAAATGGGACAGGAACTATGGCTACACCTTC.

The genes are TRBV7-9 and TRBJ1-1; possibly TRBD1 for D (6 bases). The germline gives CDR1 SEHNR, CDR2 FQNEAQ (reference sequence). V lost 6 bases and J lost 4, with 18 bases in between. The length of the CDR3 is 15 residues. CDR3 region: CASRPEIRGSTEAFF. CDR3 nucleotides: TGTGCCAGCAGACCAGAGATAAGGGGGAGCACTGAAGCTTTCTTT.

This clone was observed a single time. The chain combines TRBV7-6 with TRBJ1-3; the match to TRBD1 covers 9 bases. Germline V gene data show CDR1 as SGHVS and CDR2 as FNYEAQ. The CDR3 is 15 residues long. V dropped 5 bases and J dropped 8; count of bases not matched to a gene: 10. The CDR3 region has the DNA TGTGCCAGCAGCCAACAGTGGGACAGGGCGGACACCATATATTTT. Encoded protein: CASSQQWDRADTIYF.

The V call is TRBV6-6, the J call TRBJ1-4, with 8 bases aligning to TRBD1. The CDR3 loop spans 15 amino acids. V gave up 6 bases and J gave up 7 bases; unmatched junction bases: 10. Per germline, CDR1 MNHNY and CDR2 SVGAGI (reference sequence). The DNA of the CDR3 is TGTGCCAGCAGGAAACAACAGGGGGTCGGTGAAAAACTGTTTTTT. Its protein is CASRKQQGVGEKLFF.

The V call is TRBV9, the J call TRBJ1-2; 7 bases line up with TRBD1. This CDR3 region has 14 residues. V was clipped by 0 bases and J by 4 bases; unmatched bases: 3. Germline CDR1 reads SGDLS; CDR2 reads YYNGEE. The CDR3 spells CASSVGDRVYGYTF. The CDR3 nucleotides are TGTGCCAGCAGCGTAGGAGACAGGGTCTATGGCTACACCTTC.

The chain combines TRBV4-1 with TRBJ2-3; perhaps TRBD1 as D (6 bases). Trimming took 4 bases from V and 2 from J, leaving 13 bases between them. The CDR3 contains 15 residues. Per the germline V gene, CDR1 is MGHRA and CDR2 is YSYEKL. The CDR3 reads CASSPYRAYTDTQYF. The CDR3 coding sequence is TGCGCCAGCAGCCCATACAGGGCTTACACAGATACGCAGTATTTT.

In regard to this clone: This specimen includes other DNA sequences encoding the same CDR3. The CDR3 here is CASSPPGLSGNTIYF. CDR3 bases: TGTGCCAGCTCACCACCTGGGCTCTCTGGAAACACCATATATTTT. V gene TRBV18 combines with J gene TRBJ1-3; D gene uncertain. The germline V gene encodes CDR1 KGHSH and CDR2 LQKENI. Trimming stripped 0 bases from V and 0 bases from J, with 6 bases between. The CDR3 extends over 15 amino acids.